The 15 T cell receptor beta chains reported below all come from one sample, sequenced in a study of cytotoxic CD8 clonotypes in ibrutinib-treated CLL. Method: immunoSEQ multiplex PCR; TCRdb's copy keeps in-frame clones and lacks some. The sample holds around 330,000 clones, 67% seen once. Specimen: PBMCs, collected after 36 months of ibrutinib treatment. The source of these receptors is a human donor with chronic lymphocytic leukemia.

The V gene is TRBV7-2, the J gene TRBJ1-2; 9 nucleotides agree with TRBD1. Germline V gene data show CDR1 as SGHTA and CDR2 as FQGNSA. The CDR3 has 19 amino acids. J lost 4 bases, V lost 5 bases, and 20 bases had no gene match. CDR3 in amino acids: CASSKGQGVGLSRGYGYTF. The DNA for the CDR3 is TGTGCCAGCAGCAAGGGACAGGGAGTAGGGCTATCGAGGGGCTATGGCTACACCTTC.

The rearrangement joins TRBV27 to TRBJ1-5; 8 nucleotides agree with TRBD1. Germline V gene data show CDR1 as MNHEY and CDR2 as SMNVEV (reference sequence). The CDR3 is 14 amino acids. The V segment lost 11 bases and the J segment 4 bases; nucleotides outside the gene matches: 10. The DNA for the CDR3 is TGTGCCGCAGGGGCAGGGGGCCGAAATCAGCCCCAGCATTTT. Protein product: CAAGAGGRNQPQHF.

The genes are TRBV5-1 and TRBJ2-7; D gene ambiguous. V lost 7 bases, J lost 7 bases, and 24 bases lay in between. Germline V gene sequence: CDR1 SGHRS, CDR2 YFSETQ. The CDR3 is 15 residues long. The CDR3 DNA reads TGCGCCAGCTCCCCGCGAGCAGGCTCCCCTCGAGAGCAGTACTTC. This sequence encodes CASSPRAGSPREQYF.

The chain joins TRBV6-5 to TRBJ2-2; D is perhaps TRBD1 (5 bases). The CDR3 has 15 residues. Germline V gene sequence: CDR1 MNHEY, CDR2 SVGAGI. The V end was cut by 6 bases, the J end by 2 bases, with 13 bases between. The CDR3 region has the DNA TGTGCCAGCAGACGGACACCCACCAACACCGGGGAGCTGTTTTTT. Translating gives CASRRTPTNTGELFF.

The gene calls are TRBV7-8 and TRBJ2-1, with 7 bases fitting TRBD2. The V and J ends lost 5 bases and 0 bases, in that order; junction bases with no gene match: 7. This CDR3 contains 16 residues. CDR1 and CDR2 from the germline V gene are SGHVS and FQNEAQ. The CDR3 reads CASSPRGLRSYNEQFF. The CDR3 DNA sequence: TGTGCCAGCAGCCCGCGGGGGTTACGCTCCTACAATGAGCAGTTCTTC.

The chain links TRBV5-6 to TRBJ1-2; D remains unclear. From germline, CDR1 is SGHDT and CDR2 YYEEEE. The CDR3 length is 15 residues. Trimming removed 1 base at V and 0 bases at J, with 10 bases between. The CDR3 loop is CASSLSQPPNYGYTF. For the CDR3, the DNA is TGTGCCAGCAGCTTGTCACAGCCCCCTAACTATGGCTACACCTTC.

As concerns this clone: Different DNA sequences within this sample yield the same CDR3. The V call is TRBV9, the J call TRBJ2-5, with D hard to call. The CDR3 is 12 amino acids. The germline V and J ends were trimmed by 4 bases and 5 bases, with 9 bases remaining between them. The germline V gene has CDR1 SGDLS and CDR2 YYNGEE. This CDR3 reads CASSRVGETQYF. DNA for the CDR3: TGTGCCAGCAGCCGAGTAGGGGAGACCCAGTACTTC.

This clone has just a few counts. The CDR3 sequence: CASSVGDRGVYGYTF. DNA for the CDR3: TGTGCCAGCAGCGTAGGCGACAGGGGGGTTTATGGCTACACCTTC. The V call is TRBV9, the J call TRBJ1-2; TRBD1 aligns across 9 bases. Per germline, CDR1 SGDLS and CDR2 YYNGEE. The CDR3 loop spans 15 amino acids. Trimming cost V 0 bases and J 5 bases; bases outside gene matches: 5.

This chain joins TRBV5-4 and TRBJ2-3; possible D gene TRBD2, 6 bases. Germline lookup yields CDR1 SGHNT and CDR2 YYREEE (reference sequence). The CDR3 extends over 15 amino acids. Trimming took off 3 bases at V and 5 bases at J, with 16 bases between the two ends. In DNA, the CDR3 is TGTGCCAGCAGCTACGGGGATAGCGGAGGAGATACGCAGTATTTT. Translation: CASSYGDSGGDTQYF.

J is TRBJ1-4 and V is TRBV5-1, with D perhaps matching TRBD1 (5 bases). The CDR3 is made up of 14 amino acids. V lost 3 bases and J 3 bases, leaving 9 bases between the germline ends. Germline V gene data show CDR1 as SGHRS and CDR2 as YFSETQ. This chain's CDR3 is CASSSGLANEKLFF. The CDR3 DNA reads as TGCGCCAGCAGCTCAGGGTTGGCTAATGAAAAACTGTTTTTT.

This chain links TRBV6-6 with TRBJ2-7, with 8 bases that match TRBD1. The ends lost 9 bases at V and 3 bases at J; junction bases unmatched: 4. The CDR3 covers 12 residues. Germline values: CDR1 MNHNY, CDR2 SVGAGI (reference sequence). CDR3 amino acids: CASGQGLYEQYF. DNA of the CDR3: TGTGCCAGTGGACAGGGCCTCTACGAGCAGTACTTC.

V is TRBV4-1 and J is TRBJ2-1, with 9 bases lining up with TRBD2. The J segment lost 8 bases and the V segment lost 1 base, leaving 18 bases of the junction unmatched. In germline, CDR1 is MGHRA, CDR2 YSYEKL. CDR3 size: 19 residues. CDR3: CASSQVHLGPRGGRYEQFF. For the CDR3, the DNA is TGCGCCAGCAGCCAAGTTCACCTCGGTCCGCGGGGGGGCCGCTATGAGCAGTTCTTC.

This clone has a single count. V usage is TRBV19 and J usage is TRBJ1-2, with TRBD1 identical over 9 bases. The CDR3 contains 16 residues. J lost 8 bases, V lost 4 bases, and 14 bases had no gene match. CDR1 is LNHDA, CDR2 SQIVND, per germline (reference sequence). CDR3 bases: TGTGCCAGTAGTACGACTACCCGGACAGGGGCGTTAGGCTACACCTTC. As protein: CASSTTTRTGALGYTF.

V usage is TRBV5-4 and J usage is TRBJ2-3; 10 bases map to TRBD1. Trimming cost V 2 bases and J 2 bases; bases outside gene matches: 8. The germline V gene has CDR1 SGHNT and CDR2 YYREEE (reference sequence). This CDR3 has 17 residues. The CDR3 sequence: CASSFGGQGRDTDTQYF. The CDR3 DNA reads TGTGCCAGCAGCTTCGGGGGACAGGGGAGGGACACAGATACGCAGTATTTT.

Only one count was recorded for this clone. This chain joins TRBV27 and TRBJ2-5; D is perhaps TRBD1 (6 bases). The CDR3 has 13 amino acids. Germline V CDR1 and CDR2: MNHEY, SMNVEV (reference sequence). V shed 6 bases and J shed 7 bases, with 15 bases lying between them. This CDR3 is CASSQGSPWTQYF. The CDR3 DNA reads as TGTGCCAGCAGCCAGGGGTCACCGTGGACCCAGTACTTC.